This is a list of T cell receptor beta chains from one sample in a study of blood T cell repertoires in COVID-19. Profiling relied on immunoSEQ multiplex PCR, and the TCRdb table lists in-frame clones only, not all of them. The table lists some 290,000 clones, about 85% of them singletons. The sample was peripheral blood. The receptors derive from a woman aged 45-59 years who had recovered from COVID-19. CDR3s include the opening cysteine and the closing phenylalanine or tryptophan. A D gene is named only where the DNA matches it firmly. Clone size is given for some rows only: seen once, a few or many times, or a class if the clone is expanded.

d_call,j_call,v_call,clone_size,cdr3_aa,cdr3_nt
TRBD1,TRBJ1-6,TRBV6-2/TRBV6-3,.,CASSPRPGTAFYNSPLHF,TGTGCCAGCAGTCCGCGCCCCGGGACAGCCTTCTATAATTCACCCCTCCACTTT
TRBD1,TRBJ2-6,TRBV5-4,.,CASSVNRGANVLTF,TGTGCCAGCAGCGTTAACAGGGGAGCCAACGTCCTGACTTTC
TRBD1,TRBJ1-3,TRBV5-6,.,CASRPGQAGNTIYF,TGTGCCAGCAGACCGGGACAGGCTGGAAACACCATATATTTT
.,TRBJ2-2,TRBV19,.,CASSSSLVNTGELFF,TGTGCCAGTAGTTCTTCGCTAGTGAACACCGGGGAGCTGTTTTTT
.,TRBJ2-7,TRBV18,.,CASSPSSDSSYEQYF,TGTGCCAGCTCACCATCGAGCGACAGCTCCTACGAGCAGTACTTC
.,TRBJ2-2,TRBV7-7,.,CASSLDGGTNTGELFF,TGTGCTAGCAGCTTAGACGGCGGAACGAACACCGGGGAGCTGTTTTTT
.,TRBJ2-7,TRBV29-1,.,CSAKGVSYEQYF,TGCAGCGCCAAGGGGGTCTCCTACGAGCAGTACTTC
TRBD1,TRBJ1-1,TRBV27,.,CASSLTGDTEAFF,TGTGCCAGCAGTTTAACAGGGGACACTGAAGCTTTCTTT
TRBD1,TRBJ1-1,TRBV5-1,few,CASSYGQGINTEAFF,TGCGCCAGCAGCTACGGACAGGGGATAAACACTGAAGCTTTCTTT
.,TRBJ1-5,TRBV3-1/TRBV3-2,.,CASSQDRDQPQHF,TGTGCCAGCAGCCAAGACAGGGATCAGCCCCAGCATTTT
.,TRBJ2-3,TRBV2,.,CASSTPLTDTQYF,TGTGCCAGCAGCACTCCACTCACAGATACGCAGTATTTT
.,TRBJ1-4,TRBV6-5,few,CASSGVPYEKLFF,TGTGCCAGCAGCGGGGTTCCTTATGAAAAACTGTTTTTT
.,TRBJ1-2,TRBV5-8,once,CASSLPGYTF,TGTGCCAGCAGCTTGCCGGGCTACACCTTC
.,TRBJ1-5,TRBV27,.,CASSLGGPNQPQHF,TGTGCCAGCAGTTTGGGGGGACCTAATCAGCCCCAGCATTTT
.,TRBJ2-3,TRBV28,.,CASSLLGGTSTDTQYF,TGTGCCAGCAGTCTGCTTGGGGGGACTAGCACAGATACGCAGTATTTT
.,TRBJ2-7,TRBV11-2,.,CASSGGLVDYEQYF,TGTGCCAGCAGCGGTGGACTGGTTGACTACGAGCAGTACTTC
.,TRBJ1-1,TRBV19,.,CASSSGGDPNTEAFF,TGTGCCAGTAGTTCCGGGGGAGACCCGAACACTGAAGCTTTCTTT
.,TRBJ1-5,TRBV6-2/TRBV6-3,.,CASSYAAFVASAQHF,TGTGCCAGCAGTTACGCCGCGTTTGTAGCCTCAGCCCAGCATTTT
TRBD2,TRBJ2-1,TRBV24-1,.,CATSDLELAGPNEQFF,TGTGCCACCAGTGATTTAGAGCTAGCGGGGCCCAATGAGCAGTTCTTC
.,TRBJ1-2,TRBV4-1,.,CASSQDGSGWNYGYTF,TGCGCCAGCAGCCAAGACGGTAGCGGCTGGAACTATGGCTACACCTTC
TRBD2,TRBJ2-2,TRBV7-9,.,CASSPPGLENTGELFF,TGTGCCAGCAGCCCACCGGGACTAGAGAACACCGGGGAGCTGTTTTTT
TRBD1,TRBJ1-2,TRBV19,.,CASRRGQGRNYGYTF,TGTGCCAGTAGGCGAGGACAGGGTAGGAACTATGGCTACACCTTC
TRBD2,TRBJ2-1,TRBV25-1,once,CASSSGLGRNDEQFF,TGTGCCAGCAGTTCGGGACTAGGGAGAAATGATGAGCAGTTCTTC
TRBD1,TRBJ2-6,TRBV19,.,CASSARPGQGTSGANVLTF,TGTGCCAGTAGTGCTAGACCGGGACAGGGGACTTCTGGGGCCAACGTCCTGACTTTC
.,TRBJ1-1,TRBV5-1,.,CASSLYLGVNTEAFF,TGCGCCAGCAGCTTGTATCTCGGTGTGAACACTGAAGCTTTCTTT
.,TRBJ2-3,TRBV19,.,CASTLIIGDTQYF,TGTGCCAGTACCCTAATTATTGGAGATACGCAGTATTTT
TRBD1,TRBJ1-2,TRBV27,.,CASSPSPGTGSLYGYTF,TGTGCCAGCAGTCCATCTCCCGGGACAGGCTCCCTCTATGGCTACACCTTC
.,TRBJ1-6,TRBV2,few,CASTADGGQHSPLHF,TGTGCCAGCACCGCCGACGGGGGGCAACATTCACCCCTCCACTTT
TRBD1,TRBJ2-7,TRBV23-1,.,CASSQSGMTGDYEQYF,TGCGCCAGCAGTCAATCAGGGATGACAGGGGACTACGAGCAGTACTTC
TRBD2,TRBJ2-1,TRBV29-1,.,CSVGRRGAGGPYNEQFF,TGCAGCGTTGGAAGGCGGGGGGCGGGAGGACCCTACAATGAGCAGTTCTTC
TRBD1,TRBJ1-2,TRBV5-4,.,CASRPGTAYGYTF,TGTGCCAGCAGACCCGGGACAGCCTATGGCTACACCTTC
TRBD2,TRBJ2-1,TRBV19,.,CASSMGGSAVGEQFF,TGTGCCAGTAGTATGGGCGGGAGCGCCGTGGGTGAGCAGTTCTTC
TRBD2,TRBJ2-1,TRBV7-3,once,CASSVSGPYNEQFF,TGTGCCAGCAGCGTTAGCGGGCCCTACAATGAGCAGTTCTTC
.,TRBJ2-7,TRBV29-1,.,CSVAAGSSYEQYF,TGCAGCGTTGCAGCCGGGAGCTCCTACGAGCAGTACTTC
.,TRBJ1-1,TRBV6-2/TRBV6-3,.,CASSSLGGLGGTEAFF,TGTGCCAGCAGTTCCTTAGGAGGATTGGGTGGAACTGAAGCTTTCTTT
.,TRBJ2-2,TRBV7-3,.,CASRRDFGELFF,TGTGCCAGCAGGCGGGATTTCGGGGAGCTGTTTTTT
TRBD2,TRBJ2-5,TRBV29-1,.,CSAFSGSETQYF,TGCAGCGCCTTTAGCGGGAGCGAGACCCAGTACTTC
.,TRBJ1-1,TRBV30,.,CAWGSMNTEAFF,TGTGCCTGGGGGTCCATGAACACTGAAGCTTTCTTT
.,TRBJ2-7,TRBV27,.,CASSFRGVEQYF,TGTGCCAGCAGTTTTAGGGGTGTCGAGCAGTACTTC
TRBD1,TRBJ2-1,TRBV18,once,CASSPFTGVNEQFF,TGTGCCAGCTCACCATTCACAGGGGTCAATGAGCAGTTCTTC
.,TRBJ2-5,TRBV5-6,.,CASSLAVATYYSQETQYF,TGTGCCAGCAGCCTGGCGGTGGCTACCTACTACTCACAAGAGACCCAGTACTTC